This record covers a single T cell receptor beta chain. The data were taken from a study of shared clonotypes between healthy human individuals. About the research overall: The donor group consisted of two women and a few men, aged 18 to 49. Plates per donor: three CD4 naive, three CD4 memory, two CD8 naive, one CD8 memory.

Libraries were prepared by immunoSEQ multiplex PCR; TCRdb keeps only in-frame clonotypes and omits some of them. The sample lists roughly 760,000 clones; around two thirds were seen once. The receptor comes from a young woman in good health. Sequenced sample: memory CD4+ T cells sorted from blood. Described subset: CD45RA-negative fraction.

CDR3 protein: CAWADRVGDGYTF. The CDR3 DNA reads TGTGCCTGGGCCGACAGGGTGGGTGATGGCTACACCTTC. The V gene is TRBV30, the J gene TRBJ1-2, with 7 bases identical to TRBD1. CDR3 length: 13 amino acids. The V gene end was trimmed by 5 bases and the J gene end by 6 bases; junction bases not matched to a gene: 9. Per the germline V gene, CDR1 is GTSNPN and CDR2 is SVGIG (reference sequence).